The TCR beta chain under discussion was sequenced for a study of blood T cell repertoires in COVID-19. Under the authors' procedure: Reference gene primer amplification yielded estimated nucleated cell counts. Sequenced by immunoSEQ multiplex PCR; TCRdb stores in-frame clones only, minus some. D and trimming were read from the DNA, whereas the V and J calls and clone size are those reported in that table. The sample gives fewer than 400,000 clones, just over 85% of which show up once; over 3.5% is in the top ten. This clone was counted a single time. Participants reported their clinical history, and cohort assignment relied on those reports. Symptom resolution, clearance, or two negative PCRs marked donors in Cohort 3 as recovered. Germline V gene data show CDR1 as MNHNS and CDR2 as SASEGT. V was shortened by 0 bases and J by 4 bases, with 6 bases between the two germline ends. This CDR3 has 13 residues.

The origin of this receptor is a man under 40 who had recovered from COVID-19. The V call is TRBV6-1, the J call TRBJ1-2; D uncertain. Sequenced sample: PBMCs or T cells enriched from blood (not recorded which). The CDR3 reads CASSEAGSYGYTF. CDR3 coding DNA: TGTGCCAGCAGTGAAGCAGGGAGCTATGGCTACACCTTC.